This T cell receptor beta chain was captured in a study of cytomegalovirus exposure and HLA in healthy donors. Study outcomes and limitations: Indistinguishability led to the exclusion of some V segments, TRBV6-2 and TRBV6-3 included. Most TCR beta V segments were productive about 90% or about 30% of the time in an earlier analysis. TCR beta chain V- and J-gene trimming was linked, in a later analysis, to a missense variant in DCLRE1C.

As to this clone: Its antigen is as yet unknown. Other DNA sequences of this sample code for an identical CDR3.

Germline lookup yields CDR1 SGHTA and CDR2 FQGNSA. This CDR3 has 13 residues. V was clipped by 3 bases and J by 4 bases, with 7 bases between them. Primers: 60 Vbeta forward and 13 Jbeta reverse. Method: immunoSEQ multiplex PCR; TCRdb's copy keeps in-frame clones and lacks some. The sample consists of some 130,000 clones, 80% of them appearing once. This chain connects TRBV7-2 to TRBJ1-5, with TRBD1 as a possible D gene (6 bases). The sequencing sample was made of PBMCs. This sequence originates from a man younger than 45 in good health and CMV-seronegative. The CDR3 DNA follows: TGTGCCAGCAGCTTGAGGGGGAATCAGCCCCAGCATTTT. Translated, it gives CASSLRGNQPQHF.